The TCR beta chain under discussion was sequenced for a study of blood T cells in healthy people across ages. A second about 6 to 11 cycle PCR used barcoded and J-beta primers. All samples yielded 3 million or more CDR3-containing paired-end reads. TCRdb analysed the 5' RACE reads with MiXCR anew, one entry per CDR3 protein. The sample yields 1.5 million to 2 million distinct CDR3 sequences, around 36% seen once. This clonotype was detected only a few times. Germline loops: CDR1 MDHEN, CDR2 SYDVKM. V was pared by 5 bases and J by 2 bases, with 18 bases between. CDR3 size: 17 residues. The chain links TRBV28 to TRBJ1-4, with D perhaps matching TRBD1 (5 bases). The sample consisted of blood. The sequence was obtained from a woman in her twenties or thirties in good health. The CDR3 coding sequence is TGTGCCAGCAGTCCCGCTCGACAGACGGATACTAATGAAAAACTGTTTTTT. This codes for CASSPARQTDTNEKLFF.